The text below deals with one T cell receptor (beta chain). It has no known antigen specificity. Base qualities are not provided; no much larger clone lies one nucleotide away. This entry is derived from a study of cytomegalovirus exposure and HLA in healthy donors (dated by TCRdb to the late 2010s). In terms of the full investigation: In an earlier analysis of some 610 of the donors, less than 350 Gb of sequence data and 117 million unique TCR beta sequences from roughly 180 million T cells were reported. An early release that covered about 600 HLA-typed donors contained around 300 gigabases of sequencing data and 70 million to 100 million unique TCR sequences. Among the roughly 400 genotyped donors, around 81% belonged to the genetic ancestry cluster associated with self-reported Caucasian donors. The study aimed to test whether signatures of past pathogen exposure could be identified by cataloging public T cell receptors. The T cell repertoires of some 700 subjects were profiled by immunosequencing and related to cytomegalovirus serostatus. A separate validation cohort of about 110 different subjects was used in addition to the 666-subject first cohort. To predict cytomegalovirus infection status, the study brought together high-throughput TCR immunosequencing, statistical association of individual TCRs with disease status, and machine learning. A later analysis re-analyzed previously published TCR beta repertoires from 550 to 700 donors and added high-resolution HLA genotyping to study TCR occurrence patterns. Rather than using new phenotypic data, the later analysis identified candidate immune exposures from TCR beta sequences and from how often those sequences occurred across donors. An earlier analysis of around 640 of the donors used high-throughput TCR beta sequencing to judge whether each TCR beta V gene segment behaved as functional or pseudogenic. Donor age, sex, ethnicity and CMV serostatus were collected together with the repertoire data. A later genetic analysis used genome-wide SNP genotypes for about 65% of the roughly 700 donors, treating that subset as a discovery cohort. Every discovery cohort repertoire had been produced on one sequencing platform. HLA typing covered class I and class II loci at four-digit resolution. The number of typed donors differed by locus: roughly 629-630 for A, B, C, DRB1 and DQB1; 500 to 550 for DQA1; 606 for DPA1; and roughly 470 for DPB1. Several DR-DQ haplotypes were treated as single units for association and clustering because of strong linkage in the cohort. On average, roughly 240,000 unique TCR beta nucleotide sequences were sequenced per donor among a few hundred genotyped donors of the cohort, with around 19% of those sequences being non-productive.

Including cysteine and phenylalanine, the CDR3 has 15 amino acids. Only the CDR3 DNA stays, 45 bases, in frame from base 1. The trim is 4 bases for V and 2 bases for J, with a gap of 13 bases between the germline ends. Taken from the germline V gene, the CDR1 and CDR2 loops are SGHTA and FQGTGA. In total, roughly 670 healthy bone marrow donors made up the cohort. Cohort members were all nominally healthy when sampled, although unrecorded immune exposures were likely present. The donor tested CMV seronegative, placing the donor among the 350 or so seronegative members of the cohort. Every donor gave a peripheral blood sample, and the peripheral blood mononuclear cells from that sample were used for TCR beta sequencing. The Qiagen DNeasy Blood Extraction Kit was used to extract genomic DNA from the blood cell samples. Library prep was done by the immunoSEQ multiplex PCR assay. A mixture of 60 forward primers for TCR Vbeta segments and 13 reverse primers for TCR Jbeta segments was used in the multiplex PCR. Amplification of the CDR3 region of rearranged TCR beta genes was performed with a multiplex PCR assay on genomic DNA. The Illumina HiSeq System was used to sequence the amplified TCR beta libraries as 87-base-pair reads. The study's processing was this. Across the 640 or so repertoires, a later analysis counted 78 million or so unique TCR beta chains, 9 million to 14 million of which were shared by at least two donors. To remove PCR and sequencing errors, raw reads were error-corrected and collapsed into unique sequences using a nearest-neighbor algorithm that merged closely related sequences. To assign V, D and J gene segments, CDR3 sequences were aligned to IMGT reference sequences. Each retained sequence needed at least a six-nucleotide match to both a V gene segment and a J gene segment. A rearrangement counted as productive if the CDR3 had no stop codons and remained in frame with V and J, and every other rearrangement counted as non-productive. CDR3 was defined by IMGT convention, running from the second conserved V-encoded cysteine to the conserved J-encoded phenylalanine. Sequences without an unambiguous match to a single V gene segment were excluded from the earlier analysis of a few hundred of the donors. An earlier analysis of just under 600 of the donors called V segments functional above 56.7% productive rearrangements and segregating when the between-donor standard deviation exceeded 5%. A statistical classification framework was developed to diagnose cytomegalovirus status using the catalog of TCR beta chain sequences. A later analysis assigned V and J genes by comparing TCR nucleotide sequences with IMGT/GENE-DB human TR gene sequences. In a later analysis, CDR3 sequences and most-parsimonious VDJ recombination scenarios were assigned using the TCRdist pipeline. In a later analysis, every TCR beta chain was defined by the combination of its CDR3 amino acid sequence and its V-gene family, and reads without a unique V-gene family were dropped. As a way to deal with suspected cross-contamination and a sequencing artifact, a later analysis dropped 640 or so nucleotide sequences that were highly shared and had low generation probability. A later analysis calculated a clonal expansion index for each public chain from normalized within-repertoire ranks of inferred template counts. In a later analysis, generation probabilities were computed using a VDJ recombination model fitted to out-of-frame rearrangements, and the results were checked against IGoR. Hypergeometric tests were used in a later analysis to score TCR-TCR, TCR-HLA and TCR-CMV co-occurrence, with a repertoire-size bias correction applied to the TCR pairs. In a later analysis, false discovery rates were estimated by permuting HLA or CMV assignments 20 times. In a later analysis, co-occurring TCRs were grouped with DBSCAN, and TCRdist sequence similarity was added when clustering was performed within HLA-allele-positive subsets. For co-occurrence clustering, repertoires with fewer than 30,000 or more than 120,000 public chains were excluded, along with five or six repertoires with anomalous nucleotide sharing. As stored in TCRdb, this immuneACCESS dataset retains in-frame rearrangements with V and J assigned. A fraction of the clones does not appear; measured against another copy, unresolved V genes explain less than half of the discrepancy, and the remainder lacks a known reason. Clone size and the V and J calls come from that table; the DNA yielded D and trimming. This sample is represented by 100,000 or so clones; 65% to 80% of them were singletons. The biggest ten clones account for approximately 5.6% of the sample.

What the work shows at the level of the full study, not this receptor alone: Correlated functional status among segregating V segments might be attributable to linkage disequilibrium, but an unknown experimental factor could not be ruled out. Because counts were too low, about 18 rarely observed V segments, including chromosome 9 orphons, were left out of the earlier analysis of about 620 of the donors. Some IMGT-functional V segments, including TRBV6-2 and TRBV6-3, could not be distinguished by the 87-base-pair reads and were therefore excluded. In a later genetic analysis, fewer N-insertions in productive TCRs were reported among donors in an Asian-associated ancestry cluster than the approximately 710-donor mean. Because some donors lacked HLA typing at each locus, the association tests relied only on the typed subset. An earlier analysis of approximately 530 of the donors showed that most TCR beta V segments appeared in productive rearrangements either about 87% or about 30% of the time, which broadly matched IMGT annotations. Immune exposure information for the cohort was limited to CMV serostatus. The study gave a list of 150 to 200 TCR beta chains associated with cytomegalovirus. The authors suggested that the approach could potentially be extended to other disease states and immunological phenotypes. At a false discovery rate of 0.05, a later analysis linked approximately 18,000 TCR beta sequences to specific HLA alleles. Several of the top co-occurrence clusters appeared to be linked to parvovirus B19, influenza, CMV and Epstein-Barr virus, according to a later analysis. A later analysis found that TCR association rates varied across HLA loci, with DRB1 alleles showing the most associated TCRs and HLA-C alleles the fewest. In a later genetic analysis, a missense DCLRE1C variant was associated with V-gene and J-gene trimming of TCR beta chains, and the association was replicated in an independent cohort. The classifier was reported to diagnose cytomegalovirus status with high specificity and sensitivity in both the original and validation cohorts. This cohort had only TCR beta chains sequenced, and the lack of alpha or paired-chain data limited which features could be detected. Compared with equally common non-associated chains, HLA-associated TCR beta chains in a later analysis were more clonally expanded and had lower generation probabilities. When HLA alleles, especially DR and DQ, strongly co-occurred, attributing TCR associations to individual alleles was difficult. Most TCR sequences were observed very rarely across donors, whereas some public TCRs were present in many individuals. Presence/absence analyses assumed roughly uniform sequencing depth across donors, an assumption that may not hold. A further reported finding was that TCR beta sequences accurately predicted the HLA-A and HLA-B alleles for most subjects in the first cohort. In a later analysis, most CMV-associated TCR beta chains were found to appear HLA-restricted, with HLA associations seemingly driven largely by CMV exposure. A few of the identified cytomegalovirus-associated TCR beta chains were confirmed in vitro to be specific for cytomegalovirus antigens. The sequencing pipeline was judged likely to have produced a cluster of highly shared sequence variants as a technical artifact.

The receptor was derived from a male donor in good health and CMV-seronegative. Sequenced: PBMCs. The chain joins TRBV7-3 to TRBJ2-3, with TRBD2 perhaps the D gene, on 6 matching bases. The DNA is TGTGCCAGCAGCTCCCCGGGCGGGAACACAGATACGCAGTATTTT. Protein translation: CASSSPGGNTDTQYF.